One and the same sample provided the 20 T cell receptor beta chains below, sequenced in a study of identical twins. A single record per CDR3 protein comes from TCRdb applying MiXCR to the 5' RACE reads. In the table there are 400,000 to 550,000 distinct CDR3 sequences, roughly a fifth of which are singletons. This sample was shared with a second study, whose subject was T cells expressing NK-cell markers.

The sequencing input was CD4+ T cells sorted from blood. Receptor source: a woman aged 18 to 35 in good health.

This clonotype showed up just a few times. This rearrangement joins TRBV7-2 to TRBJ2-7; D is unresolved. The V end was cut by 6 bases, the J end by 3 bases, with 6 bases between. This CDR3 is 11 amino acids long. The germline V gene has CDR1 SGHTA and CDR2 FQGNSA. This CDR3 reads CASREVYEQYF. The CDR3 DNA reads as TGTGCCAGCAGGGAAGTCTACGAGCAGTACTTC. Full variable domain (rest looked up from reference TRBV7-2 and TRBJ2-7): GAGVSQSPSNKVTEKGKDVELRCDPISGHTALYWYRQSLGQGLEFLIYFQGNSAPDKSGLPSDRFSAERTGGSVSTLTIQRTQQEDSAVYLCASREVYEQYFGPGTRLTVT.

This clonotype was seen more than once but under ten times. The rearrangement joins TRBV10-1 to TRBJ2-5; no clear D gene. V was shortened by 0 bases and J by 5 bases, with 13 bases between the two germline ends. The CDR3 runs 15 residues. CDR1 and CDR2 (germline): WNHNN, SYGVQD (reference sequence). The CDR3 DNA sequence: TGCGCCAGCAGTGAGTCTGTTAGTAGCCGGGAGACCCAGTACTTC. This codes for CASSESVSSRETQYF.

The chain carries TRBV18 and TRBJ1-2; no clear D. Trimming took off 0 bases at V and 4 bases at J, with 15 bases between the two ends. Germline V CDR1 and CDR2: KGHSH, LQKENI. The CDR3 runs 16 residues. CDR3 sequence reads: CASSPPVHPLGYGYTF. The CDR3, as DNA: TGTGCCAGCTCACCACCCGTGCATCCCTTGGGCTATGGCTACACCTTC. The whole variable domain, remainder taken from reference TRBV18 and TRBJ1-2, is NAGVMQNPRHLVRRRGQEARLRCSPMKGHSHVYWYRQLPEEGLKFMVYLQKENIIDESGMPKERFSAEFPKEGPSILRIQQVVRGDSAAYFCASSPPVHPLGYGYTFGSGTRLTVV.

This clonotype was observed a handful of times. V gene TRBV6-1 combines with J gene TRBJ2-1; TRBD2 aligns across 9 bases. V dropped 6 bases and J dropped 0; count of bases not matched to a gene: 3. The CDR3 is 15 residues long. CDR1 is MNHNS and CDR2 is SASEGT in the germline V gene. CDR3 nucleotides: TGTGCCAGCAGACGTAGCGGGAGCTCCTACAATGAGCAGTTCTTC. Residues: CASRRSGSSYNEQFF.

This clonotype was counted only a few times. This CDR3 reads CASSSSGPGYGYTF. In nucleotides, the CDR3 is TGTGCCAGCAGTTCCTCCGGGCCAGGCTATGGCTACACCTTC. The rearrangement links TRBV6-5 to TRBJ1-2; D is ambiguous. Trimming removed 4 bases at V and 4 bases at J, with 13 bases between. The CDR3 runs to 14 residues. Germline V gives CDR1 MNHEY, CDR2 SVGAGI.

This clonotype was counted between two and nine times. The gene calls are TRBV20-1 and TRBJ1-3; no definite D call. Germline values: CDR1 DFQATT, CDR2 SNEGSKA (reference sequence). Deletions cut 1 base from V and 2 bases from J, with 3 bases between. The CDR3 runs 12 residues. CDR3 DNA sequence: TGCAGTGCTAGAGTCCCTGGAAACACCATATATTTT. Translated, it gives CSARVPGNTIYF.

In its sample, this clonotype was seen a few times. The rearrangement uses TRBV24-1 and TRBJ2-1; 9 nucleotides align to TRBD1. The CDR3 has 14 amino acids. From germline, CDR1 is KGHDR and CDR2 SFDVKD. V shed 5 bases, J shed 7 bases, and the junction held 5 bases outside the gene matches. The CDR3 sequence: CATSGTGVINEQFF. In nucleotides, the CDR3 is TGTGCCACCAGTGGGACAGGGGTAATTAATGAGCAGTTCTTC.

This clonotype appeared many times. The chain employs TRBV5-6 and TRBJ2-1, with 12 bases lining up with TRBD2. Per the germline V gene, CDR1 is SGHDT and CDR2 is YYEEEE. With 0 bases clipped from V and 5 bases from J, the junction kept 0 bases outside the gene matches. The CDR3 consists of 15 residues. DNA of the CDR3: TGTGCCAGCAGCTTGGGGACTAGCGGGAACAATGAGCAGTTCTTC. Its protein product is CASSLGTSGNNEQFF.

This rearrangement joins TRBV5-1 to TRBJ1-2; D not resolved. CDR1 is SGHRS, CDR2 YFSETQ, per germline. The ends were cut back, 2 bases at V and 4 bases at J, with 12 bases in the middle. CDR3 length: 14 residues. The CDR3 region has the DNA TGCGCCAGCAGCTTTGGCAGGCCGGGCTATGGCTACACCTTC. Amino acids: CASSFGRPGYGYTF.

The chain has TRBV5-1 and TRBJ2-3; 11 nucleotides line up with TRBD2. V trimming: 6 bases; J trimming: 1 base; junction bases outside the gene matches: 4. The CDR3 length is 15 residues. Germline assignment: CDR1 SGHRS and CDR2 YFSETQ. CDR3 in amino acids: CASKRLAGRTDTQYF. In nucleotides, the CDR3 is TGCGCCAGCAAACGACTAGCGGGGCGCACAGATACGCAGTATTTT.

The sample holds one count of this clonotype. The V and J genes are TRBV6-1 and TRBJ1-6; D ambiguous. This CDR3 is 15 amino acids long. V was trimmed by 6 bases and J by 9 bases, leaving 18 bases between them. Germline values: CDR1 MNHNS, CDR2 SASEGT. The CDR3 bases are TGTGCCAGCAGCCTAGACCCCGGGAGTTCTTCACCCCTCCACTTT. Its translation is CASSLDPGSSSPLHF.

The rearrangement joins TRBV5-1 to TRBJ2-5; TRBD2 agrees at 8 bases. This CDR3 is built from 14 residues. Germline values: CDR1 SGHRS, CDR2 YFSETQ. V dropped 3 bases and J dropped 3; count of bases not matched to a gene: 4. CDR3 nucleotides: TGCGCCAGCAGCTCCGGGACTAGTGAAGAGACCCAGTACTTC. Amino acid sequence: CASSSGTSEETQYF.

CDR3 protein: CASSDGLAGTGELFF. CDR3 sequence (DNA): TGTGCCAGCAGTGACGGACTAGCGGGCACCGGGGAGCTGTTTTTT. V is TRBV6-4 and J is TRBJ2-2, with TRBD2 identical over 11 bases. From germline, CDR1 is MRHNA and CDR2 SNTAGT. The length of the CDR3 is 15 residues. The ends lost 2 bases at V and 4 bases at J; junction bases unmatched: 0.

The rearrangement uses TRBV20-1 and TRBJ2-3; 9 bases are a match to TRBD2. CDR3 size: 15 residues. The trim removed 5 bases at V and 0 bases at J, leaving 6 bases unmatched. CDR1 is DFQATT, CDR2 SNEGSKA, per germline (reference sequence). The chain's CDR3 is CSADSGGRSTDTQYF. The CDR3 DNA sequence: TGCAGTGCTGACAGCGGGGGGCGTAGCACAGATACGCAGTATTTT.

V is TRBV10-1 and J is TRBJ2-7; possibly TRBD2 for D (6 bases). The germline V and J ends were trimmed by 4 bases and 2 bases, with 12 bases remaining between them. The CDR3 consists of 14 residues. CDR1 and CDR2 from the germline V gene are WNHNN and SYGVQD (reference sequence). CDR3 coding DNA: TGCGCCAGCAGTGTTGGCGGGGCGGCCTACGAGCAGTACTTC. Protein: CASSVGGAAYEQYF.

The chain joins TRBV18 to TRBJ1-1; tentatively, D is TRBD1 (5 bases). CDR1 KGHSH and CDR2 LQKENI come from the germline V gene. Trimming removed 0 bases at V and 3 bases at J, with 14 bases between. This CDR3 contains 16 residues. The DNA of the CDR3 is TGTGCCAGCTCACCACCGTCACGGGCAGGGTACACTGAAGCTTTCTTT. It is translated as CASSPPSRAGYTEAFF. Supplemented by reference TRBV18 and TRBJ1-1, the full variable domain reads NAGVMQNPRHLVRRRGQEARLRCSPMKGHSHVYWYRQLPEEGLKFMVYLQKENIIDESGMPKERFSAEFPKEGPSILRIQQVVRGDSAAYFCASSPPSRAGYTEAFFGQGTRLTVV.

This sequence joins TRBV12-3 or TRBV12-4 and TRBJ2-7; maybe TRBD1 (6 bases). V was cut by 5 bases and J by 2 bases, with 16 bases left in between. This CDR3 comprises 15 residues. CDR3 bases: TGTGCCAGCAGTCTACAGGGTTCTGACCCCTACGAGCAGTACTTC. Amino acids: CASSLQGSDPYEQYF.

CDR3: CSVEYGSGRWGTDTQYF. The CDR3 region has the DNA TGCAGCGTTGAATATGGTAGCGGGAGATGGGGCACAGATACGCAGTATTTT. The chain employs TRBV29-1 and TRBJ2-3; TRBD2 aligns across 9 bases. J was trimmed by 1 base and V by 2 bases; bases with no gene match: 10. The germline CDR1 and CDR2 sequences are SQVTM and ANQGSEA. The CDR3 totals 17 residues.

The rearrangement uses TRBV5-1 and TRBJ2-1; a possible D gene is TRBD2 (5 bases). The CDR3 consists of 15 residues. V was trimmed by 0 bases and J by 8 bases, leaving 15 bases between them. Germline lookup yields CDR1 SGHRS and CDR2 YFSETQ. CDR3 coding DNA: TGCGCCAGCAGCTTGGATAGGTCTAGCACGTATGAGCAGTTCTTC. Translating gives CASSLDRSSTYEQFF.

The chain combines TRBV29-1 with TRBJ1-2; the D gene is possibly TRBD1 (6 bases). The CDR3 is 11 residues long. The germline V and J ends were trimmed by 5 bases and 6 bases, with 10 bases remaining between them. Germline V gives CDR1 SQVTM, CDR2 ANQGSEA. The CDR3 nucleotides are TGCAGCGTTTGGGGGGCCGATGGCTACACCTTC. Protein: CSVWGADGYTF.